A single T cell receptor (beta chain) is shown here with its context. Its cognate antigen is unknown. The sample belongs to a study of beta chain features in type 1 diabetes. Study-level findings and limits: Reduced insertions and increased deletions marked VDJ junctions in type 1 diabetes patients.

Per the germline V gene, CDR1 is SGHRS and CDR2 is YFSETQ. This CDR3 has 16 residues. Trimming at V came to 0 bases and at J to 4 bases, leaving 5 bases not matched to a gene. The study reverse transcribed the entire isolated RNA, so it sequenced expressed TCRB transcripts. Sequencing used immunoSEQ multiplex PCR; TCRdb keeps in-frame clones, though not all of them. The repertoire holds about 40,000 clones, with 45% to 50% as singletons. The V and J genes are TRBV5-1 and TRBJ2-2; TRBD2 aligns across 8 bases. The origin of this receptor is a woman between 18 and 30 years old in good health. What was sequenced was central memory CD4+ T cells from blood. The DNA for the CDR3 is TGCGCCAGCAGCTTGGATCGACTAGCGCTCACCGGGGAGCTGTTTTTT. This codes for CASSLDRLALTGELFF.